Each of the 18 T cell receptor beta chains below was sequenced from the same sample in a study of OX40 agonist ivuxolimab in advanced cancers. Clones were read by immunoSEQ multiplex PCR, and TCRdb kept only the in-frame ones, dropping some. The sample lists some 74,000 clones; 82% were seen once. Sequenced material: CD4+ or CD8+ T cells sorted from blood, taken in a trial of the OX40 agonist ivuxolimab. The receptors originated from an adult with an advanced solid tumor such as melanoma, head and neck, liver or kidney cancer.

This clone was seen a single time. The genes are TRBV7-3 and TRBJ2-1, with no clear D. Germline V gene sequence: CDR1 SGHTA, CDR2 FQGTGA. The V end was cut by 5 bases, the J end by 9 bases, with 14 bases between. The CDR3 covers 13 residues. The CDR3 nucleotides are TGTGCCAGCAGCCTATCTAGGGATGGTGAGCAGTTCTTC. Translation gives CASSLSRDGEQFF.

The chain combines TRBV5-6 with TRBJ2-3; D call uncertain. Germline V CDR1 and CDR2: SGHDT, YYEEEE. The CDR3 spans 14 residues. V was clipped by 1 base and J by 1 base, with 7 bases between them. The CDR3 protein is CASSLSGRTDTQYF. The DNA for the CDR3 is TGTGCCAGCAGCTTGTCCGGCCGCACAGATACGCAGTATTTT.

The chain uses TRBV5-1 and TRBJ2-7, with TRBD1 matching 10 bases. The J segment lost 5 bases and the V segment lost 0 bases, leaving 5 bases of the junction unmatched. Germline-derived CDR1 and CDR2 are SGHRS and YFSETQ. The CDR3 consists of 15 residues. CDR3 amino acids: CASSLETGGVDEQYF. The CDR3 DNA follows: TGCGCCAGCAGCTTGGAGACAGGGGGCGTCGACGAGCAGTACTTC.

The CDR3: CASSFNGFSYEQYF. The CDR3, as DNA: TGTGCCAGCAGCTTTAACGGTTTCTCCTACGAGCAGTACTTC. V gene TRBV5-4 combines with J gene TRBJ2-7; no clear D. The CDR3 is made up of 14 amino acids. Trimming removed 2 bases at V and 0 bases at J, with 9 bases between. The germline V gene has CDR1 SGHNT and CDR2 YYREEE (reference sequence).

The rearrangement uses TRBV14 and TRBJ2-3; TRBD2 matches at 7 bases. Looked up from germline, CDR1 is SGHDN and CDR2 is FVKESK. The CDR3 runs to 13 residues. Germline trimming cut 4 bases from V and 3 bases from J; bases unmatched to any gene: 1. CDR3 coding DNA: TGTGCCAGCAGCCTAGCGGGTACAGATACGCAGTATTTT. Translated, it gives CASSLAGTDTQYF.

The chain uses TRBV10-3 and TRBJ2-3; D might be TRBD2 (5 bases). Germline V gene data show CDR1 as ENHRY and CDR2 as SYGVKD. The CDR3 length is 12 residues. The germline V and J ends were trimmed by 6 bases and 5 bases, with 9 bases remaining between them. The CDR3 region has the DNA TGTGCCATCAGGAGGGCGGAAGATACGCAGTATTTT. Residues: CAIRRAEDTQYF.

This clone was observed a few times. The rearrangement uses TRBV19 and TRBJ2-7; TRBD2 is a possible D gene (6 bases). Trimming left V 5 bases short and J 3 bases short, with 17 bases between. Germline V gene data show CDR1 as LNHDA and CDR2 as SQIVND (reference sequence). This CDR3 is built from 15 residues. The CDR3 coding sequence is TGTGCCAGTAGTCCCGGGGGAACACACGTCTACGAGCAGTACTTC. It translates to CASSPGGTHVYEQYF.

The chain combines TRBV9 with TRBJ1-1, with 11 bases identical to TRBD1. The trim removed 2 bases at V and 5 bases at J, leaving 2 bases unmatched. The V gene's germline CDR1 is SGDLS and CDR2 YYNGEE. This CDR3 spans 14 amino acids. The CDR3 DNA sequence: TGTGCCAGCAGCGTGGGACAGGGGGAAACTGAAGCTTTCTTT. Translated: CASSVGQGETEAFF. The full variable domain, rest sourced from reference TRBV9 and TRBJ1-1, is DSGVTQTPKHLITATGQRVTLRCSPRSGDLSVYWYQQSLDQGLQFLIQYYNGEERAKGNILERFSAQQFPDLHSELNLSSLELGDSALYFCASSVGQGETEAFFGQGTRLTVV.

The rearrangement joins TRBV10-3 to TRBJ1-5, with D hard to call. The CDR3 length is 12 residues. Per germline, CDR1 ENHRY and CDR2 SYGVKD. Trimming stripped 3 bases from V and 2 bases from J, with 2 bases between. The DNA of the CDR3 is TGTGCCATCAGTGACGGCAATCAGCCCCAGCATTTT. It codes for CAISDGNQPQHF.

The chain recombines TRBV6-6 with TRBJ2-1; D might be TRBD1 or TRBD2, each matching 5 bases. V was cut by 5 bases and J by 10 bases, with 12 bases left in between. CDR3 size: 12 residues. Germline V gene sequence: CDR1 MNHNY, CDR2 SVGAGI (reference sequence). The CDR3 here is CASSTRGDEQFF. The CDR3 DNA follows: TGTGCCAGCAGTACAAGAGGGGACGAGCAGTTCTTC.

The chain couples TRBV5-1 to TRBJ2-4; TRBD1 agrees at 8 bases. V was pared by 4 bases and J by 6 bases, with 3 bases of the junction left unmatched. Germline values: CDR1 SGHRS, CDR2 YFSETQ. CDR3 length: 13 amino acids. CDR3 coding DNA: TGCGCCAGCAGCCCAGGACAGGGAAACATTCAGTACTTC. This gives the protein CASSPGQGNIQYF.

This chain uses TRBV18 with TRBJ2-1, with 7 bases identical to TRBD1. V shed 6 bases, J shed 2 bases, and the junction held 10 bases outside the gene matches. The CDR3 loop spans 16 amino acids. The germline V gene encodes CDR1 KGHSH and CDR2 LQKENI. CDR3 in DNA: TGTGCCAGCTCGCAACTCCCGGGACAGACCTACAATGAGCAGTTCTTC. Its translation is CASSQLPGQTYNEQFF. Full variable domain (missing parts from reference TRBV18 and TRBJ2-1): NAGVMQNPRHLVRRRGQEARLRCSPMKGHSHVYWYRQLPEEGLKFMVYLQKENIIDESGMPKERFSAEFPKEGPSILRIQQVVRGDSAAYFCASSQLPGQTYNEQFFGPGTRLTVL.

V is TRBV29-1 and J is TRBJ1-2; no firm D call. Germline V gives CDR1 SQVTM, CDR2 ANQGSEA. The length of the CDR3 is 12 residues. Trimming pared 2 bases from V and 5 bases from J, leaving 9 bases between. CDR3 sequence reads: CSVEMDQYGYTF. DNA of the CDR3: TGCAGCGTTGAAATGGACCAGTATGGCTACACCTTC.

This chain joins TRBV28 and TRBJ1-1; 7 positions match TRBD1. CDR3 length equals 15 residues. J lost 1 base, V lost 5 bases, and 7 bases had no gene match. Per germline, CDR1 MDHEN and CDR2 SYDVKM. The CDR3 protein is CASSLSGTANTEAFF. In nucleotides, the CDR3 is TGTGCCAGCAGTCTATCCGGGACAGCGAACACTGAAGCTTTCTTT.

The rearrangement uses TRBV4-3 and TRBJ1-4, with D unclear. There are 16 residues in the CDR3. Trimming shortened V by 0 bases and J by 7 bases, and 15 bases separated the two germline ends. Germline-derived CDR1 and CDR2 are LGHNA and YSLEER. The CDR3 sequence is CASSQDPRSGSEKLFF. For the CDR3, the DNA is TGCGCCAGCAGCCAAGATCCCCGGTCGGGGAGTGAAAAACTGTTTTTT.

A single count supports this clone. The chain is built from TRBV6-1 and TRBJ2-7; tentatively, D is TRBD2 (6 bases). V was cut by 3 bases and J by 1 base, with 10 bases left in between. The CDR3 sequence is 14 residues long. Germline V gives CDR1 MNHNS, CDR2 SASEGT. This chain's CDR3 is CASSDLAESYEQYF. The CDR3 nucleotides are TGTGCCAGCAGTGATTTAGCGGAATCCTACGAGCAGTACTTC.

The chain links TRBV6-1 to TRBJ1-4; no firm D call. CDR3 length equals 15 residues. The V gene lost 6 bases and the J gene lost 4 bases, with 15 bases spanning the gap. Germline V CDR1 and CDR2: MNHNS, SASEGT. CDR3 in amino acids: CASRSLDGRNEKLFF. DNA for the CDR3: TGTGCCAGCAGATCATTGGACGGACGTAATGAAAAACTGTTTTTT.

This clone showed up just a few times. The chain has TRBV7-9 and TRBJ2-2, with unresolved D. CDR1 and CDR2 (germline): SEHNR, FQNEAQ (reference sequence). The V gene lost 2 bases and the J gene lost 5 bases, with 9 bases spanning the gap. The length of the CDR3 is 14 residues. The CDR3 nucleotides read TGTGCCAGCAGCTTACGTGGCAGTACCGGGGAGCTGTTTTTT. As protein: CASSLRGSTGELFF.